A single TCR beta chain is shown here with its context. Its specificity is unknown. The data originate from a study of breast tumors, draining lymph nodes, adjacent tissues. Study results and limitations: Tumors had less TCR diversity than lymph nodes, more than nontumor tissue. Most tumor T cells seemingly derive from lymph node, then expand in tumor.

Samples came from axillary lymph nodes draining the breast cancer. The germline gives CDR1 DFQATT, CDR2 SNEGSKA (reference sequence). J lost 2 bases, V lost 1 base, and 14 bases had no gene match. There are 19 residues in the CDR3. TCRdb independently ran MiXCR on the multiplex PCR reads; one entry per CDR3 protein. The sample has fewer than 200,000 distinct CDR3 sequences, 30% to 35% seen once; the top ten hold about 4.5%. This receptor was obtained from a female donor with breast cancer. Some clones in this sample may be carry-over from other donors' samples. Sequenced input: axillary lymph node tissue. The chain is built from TRBV20-1 and TRBJ2-5; 12 bases are shared with TRBD2. CDR3 DNA: TGCAGTGCTAGAGTCCCTTACTCTAGCGGGGGGGCACCTCAAGAGACCCAGTACTTC. As protein: CSARVPYSSGGAPQETQYF.